The entry below describes one T cell receptor beta chain. The sample originates from a study of shared clonotypes between healthy human individuals. This table comes from immunoSEQ multiplex PCR, and its TCRdb copy is limited to in-frame clones, with some not included. Here the sample spans approximately 940,000 clones, around 80% being singletons. Germline V lookup: CDR1 WNHNN, CDR2 SYGVQD (reference sequence). V gave up 9 bases and J gave up 1 base, with 15 bases separating them. CDR3 size: 14 residues. Sequencing was carried out using memory CD4+ T cells sorted from blood. Documented subset: CD45RA-negative fraction. This TCR was sampled from a young man in good health. The J gene is TRBJ2-5, the V gene TRBV10-1; tentatively, D is TRBD2 (5 bases). The CDR3 here is CARLRRTSQETQYF. Written as DNA, the CDR3 is TGCGCCAGACTCAGGAGAACTAGCCAAGAGACCCAGTACTTC.